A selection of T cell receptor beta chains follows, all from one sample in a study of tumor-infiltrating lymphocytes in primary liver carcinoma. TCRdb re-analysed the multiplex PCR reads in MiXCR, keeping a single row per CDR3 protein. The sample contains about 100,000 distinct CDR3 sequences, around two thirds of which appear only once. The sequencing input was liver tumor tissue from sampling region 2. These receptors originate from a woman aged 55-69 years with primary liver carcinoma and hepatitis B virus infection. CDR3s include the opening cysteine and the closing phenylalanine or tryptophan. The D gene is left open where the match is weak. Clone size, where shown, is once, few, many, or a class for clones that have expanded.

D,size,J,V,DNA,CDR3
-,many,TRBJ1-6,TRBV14,TGTGCCAGCAGCCAAGATCAATCGTCTGCCCTCCACTTT,CASSQDQSSALHF
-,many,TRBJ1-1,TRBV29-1,TGCAGCGCCCGGGCCTCGAACACTGAAGCTTTCTTT,CSARASNTEAFF
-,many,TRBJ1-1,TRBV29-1,TGCAGCGTTCGGCCCAGGGACACTGAAGCTTTCTTT,CSVRPRDTEAFF
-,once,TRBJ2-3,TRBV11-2,TGTGCCAGCAGCTTTCGGGGAGACACAGATACGCAGTATTTT,CASSFRGDTDTQYF
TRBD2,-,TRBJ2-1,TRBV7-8,TGTGCCAGCAGCCCTCCTAGCGGGGAGTACTATAATGAGCAGTTCTTC,CASSPPSGEYYNEQFF
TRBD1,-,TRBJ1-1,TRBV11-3,TGTGCCGGCAGCCTGGGACAGTGGGCGACGGTTGAAGCTTCCTTC,CAGSLGQWATVEASF
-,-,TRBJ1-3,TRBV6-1,TGTGCAAGCAGAAGAGCCGGGACATGGGGATTGCTATATTTT,CASRRAGTWGLLYF
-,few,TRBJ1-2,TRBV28,TGTGCCGCCGGACGGGACTACACCTTC,CAAGRDYTF
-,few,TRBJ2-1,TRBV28,TGTGCCAGCCCCCCTTCGGAGGTTGCCCTGGATGAGCAGTTCTTC,CASPPSEVALDEQFF
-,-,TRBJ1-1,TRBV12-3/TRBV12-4,TGTGCCAGCAGTTTGAAGCTCGAAACTGAAGCTTTCTTT,CASSLKLETEAFF
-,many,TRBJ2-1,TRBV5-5,TGTGCCAGCAGCTTGTTGTCCAGGAACAATGAGCAGTTCTTC,CASSLLSRNNEQFF
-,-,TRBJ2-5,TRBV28,TGTGCCAGCAGTCCCTGGGGAGCTTCTGCCCAAGAGACCCAGTACTTC,CASSPWGASAQETQYF
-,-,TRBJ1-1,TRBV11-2,TGTGCCAGCAGATTCAGGGCTACGAACACCGAAGCTTTCTTT,CASRFRATNTEAFF
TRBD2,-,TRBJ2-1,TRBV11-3,TGTGACAGCGGCTTAGGTCGGGGGGAGCGGGGTGTCGATGAGCAGTTCTTC,CDSGLGRGERGVDEQFF
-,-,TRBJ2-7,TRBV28,TGTGCCAGCAGCCAACTACAGGGCCGCTCCTACGAGCAGTACTTC,CASSQLQGRSYEQYF
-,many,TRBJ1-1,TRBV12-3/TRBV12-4,TGTGCCAGCACACGGACGCGGGCGAGCACTGAAGCTTTCTTT,CASTRTRASTEAFF
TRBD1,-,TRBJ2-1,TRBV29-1,TGCAACGGCGAAAAGTTTGGACAGGGAAGGGGCAATGAGCAGTTCTTC,CNGEKFGQGRGNEQFF
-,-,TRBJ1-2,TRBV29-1,-,CSVARGTGARGYAF
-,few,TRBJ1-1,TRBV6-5,TGTGCCAGCAGTTACCGAAGGTTGGAGGCTGAAGCTTTCTTT,CASSYRRLEAEAFF
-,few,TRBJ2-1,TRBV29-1,TGCAGCGTTGAATCCCCCAGTCCCTCCTACAATGAGCAGTTCTTC,CSVESPSPSYNEQFF
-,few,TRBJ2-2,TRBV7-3,TGTGCCAGCAGCTTAGGCGGACTGAACACCGGGGAGCTGTTTTTT,CASSLGGLNTGELFF
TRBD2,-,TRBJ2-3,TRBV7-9,TGTGCCAGCAGCCCCCCCGGCGGGGGGCTGTATTTT,CASSPPGGGLYF
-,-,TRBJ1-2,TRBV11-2,TGTGCCAGCAGCTTAGATCCGATCAGGGTGCTGAGCTATGACTACACCTTC,CASSLDPIRVLSYDYTF
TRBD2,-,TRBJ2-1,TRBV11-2,TGTGCCAGCAACTCATCTCGGACTAGCGACAATGAGCAGTTCTTC,CASNSSRTSDNEQFF
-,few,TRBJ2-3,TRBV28,TGTGCCAGCAGTCCCCAAGGCAGGGTTACAGATACGCAGTATTTT,CASSPQGRVTDTQYF
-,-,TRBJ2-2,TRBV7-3,TGTGCCAGCAGCTCGGGACAAAACACCGGGGAGCTGTTTTTT,CASSSGQNTGELFF
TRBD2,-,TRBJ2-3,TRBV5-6,TGTGCCAGCTACTTTACAAGCGGGAGTGGCTATATCACAGATACGCAGTATTTT,CASYFTSGSGYITDTQYF
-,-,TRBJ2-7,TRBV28,TGTGCCAGCATCTCAAGGGAAGGGGGTAACGAGCAGTACTTC,CASISREGGNEQYF
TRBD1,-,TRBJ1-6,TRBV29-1,TGCAGCGTTAGCGACAGGGCAAATTCACCCCTCCATTTC,CSVSDRANSPLHF
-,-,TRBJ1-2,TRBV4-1,TGCGCCAGCAGCGACAGCTATGGCTACACCTTC,CASSDSYGYTF
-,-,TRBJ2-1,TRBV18,TGTGCCAGCTCAACGCAACCCCACAATGAGCAGTTCTTC,CASSTQPHNEQFF
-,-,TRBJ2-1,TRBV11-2,TGTGCGAACAGCTTAGGGGGAGGAAGTATCGGTGAGCAGTTCTTC,CANSLGGGSIGEQFF
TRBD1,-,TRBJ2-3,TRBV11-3,TGTGCCAGCAGTTCTTGCTCCCTTGACAGGGACACAGATACGCAGTATTTT,CASSSCSLDRDTDTQYF
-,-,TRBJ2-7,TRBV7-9,TGTGCCAGCAGCTCCCGGACTACTCAATCGGGCGAGCAGTACTTC,CASSSRTTQSGEQYF
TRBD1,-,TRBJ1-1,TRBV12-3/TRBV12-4,TGTGCCAGCAGCGCAGGTCAGGGGGCCGACTGGTCTTTTCGAGCTTTCTTT,CASSAGQGADWSFRAFF
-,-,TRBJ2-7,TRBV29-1,TGCAGCGTTGAAGGCAAAGTCCGCGAGCAGTGCTTC,CSVEGKVREQCF
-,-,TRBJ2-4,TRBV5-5,TGTGCCAGCAACCTCCACAGGGAAAATATTCAGTACTTC,CASNLHRENIQYF
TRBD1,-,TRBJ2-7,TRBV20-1,TGCAGTGCCCTGGACAGGCGAAGCTCCTACGAGCAGTACTTC,CSALDRRSSYEQYF
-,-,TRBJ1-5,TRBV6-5,TGTGCCAGCAGCTACGGATTCAATCAGGGCCAGCATTTT,CASSYGFNQGQHF
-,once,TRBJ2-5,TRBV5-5,TGTGCCAGCAGATTTGGAATCATGAACCAAGAGACCCAGTACTTT,CASRFGIMNQETQYF
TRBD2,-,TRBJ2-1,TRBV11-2,TGTGCCAGCGGCAGGAGACTAGCGGGAGGGCCTTGGGATGAGCAGTTCTTC,CASGRRLAGGPWDEQFF
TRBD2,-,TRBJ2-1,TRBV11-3,TGTGCCAGCAGCCCCCAACTAGCGGGAAAAAGGTATGAGCAGTTCTTC,CASSPQLAGKRYEQFF
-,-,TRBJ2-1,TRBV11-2,TGTGGCAGCAGTCCGGATTCGAGGTATAGGGAGCAATTCTTC,CGSSPDSRYREQFF
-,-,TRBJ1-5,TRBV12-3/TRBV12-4,TGTGCCAGCGGTTTGGCCCTGGGGGGATTCCTCAATCAGCCCCAGCATTTT,CASGLALGGFLNQPQHF
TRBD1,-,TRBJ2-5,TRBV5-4,TGTGCCAGCGACACGGGACAGGGGATCGAGACCCAGTACTTC,CASDTGQGIETQYF
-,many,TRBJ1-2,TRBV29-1,TGCAGCGTTGAAGGGACGCGGGATGGCTACACCTTC,CSVEGTRDGYTF
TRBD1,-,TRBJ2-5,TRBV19,TGTGCCAGTAGCTCGAACTGGGGGACAGGGGCCCGAAAAAGTCAAGAGACCCAGTACTTC,CASSSNWGTGARKSQETQYF
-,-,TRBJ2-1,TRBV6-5,TGTGCCATCAGTCAGCACAGAAGCGGTGAGCATTTCTTC,CAISQHRSGEHFF
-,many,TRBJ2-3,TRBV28,TGTGCCAGCAGCCTTGGGCAGTATACGCAGTATTTT,CASSLGQYTQYF
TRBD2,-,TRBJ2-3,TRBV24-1,TGTGACACCAGTGATTTACGGGCGGGAGGCCGCACAGATACGCAGTATTTT,CDTSDLRAGGRTDTQYF
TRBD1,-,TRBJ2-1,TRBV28,TGTGCCAGCATTCCACAGGGGTCCTGCAATGAGCAGTTCTTC,CASIPQGSCNEQFF
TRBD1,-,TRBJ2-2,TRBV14,TGTTCCAGCAGCCAAGATACACCACACGAATTCCGGGACAGGGCCACCGGGGAGCTATTTTTT,CSSSQDTPHEFRDRATGELFF
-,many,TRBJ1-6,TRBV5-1,TGCGCCAGCAGCTCCCGGGAGCAGGACTCACCCCTCCACTTT,CASSSREQDSPLHF